The 3 T cell receptor beta chains below were found in one sample sequenced in a study of PD-1 blockade in mismatch repair-deficient tumors. The protocol was immunoSEQ multiplex PCR, while the TCRdb copy is restricted to in-frame clones and leaves out a portion. The sample records some 100,000 clones, roughly four fifths being singletons. The sample consisted of peripheral blood, taken about 36 weeks after starting pembrolizumab. These receptors all stem from an adult with mismatch repair-deficient cancer.

The CDR3 DNA sequence: TGTGCCAGCAGCTCCCTTAGCGGGAGGGGACTCAACTACGAGCAGTACTTC. Translating it yields CASSSLSGRGLNYEQYF. The chain joins TRBV7-9 to TRBJ2-7, with 11 bases aligning to TRBD2. With 4 bases clipped from V and 3 bases from J, the junction kept 11 bases outside the gene matches. The CDR3 runs 17 residues. CDR1 is SEHNR and CDR2 is FQNEAQ in the germline V gene (reference sequence).

J is TRBJ2-7 and V is TRBV5-5; D is perhaps TRBD2 (7 bases). The CDR3 extends over 13 amino acids. Germline V gene lookup returns CDR1 SGHKS and CDR2 YYEKEE (reference sequence). Trimming took 10 bases from V and 5 from J, leaving 19 bases between them. CDR3 nucleotide sequence: TGTGCCTCCGGGGGCCTAGCGGTCGACGAGCAGTACTTC. Amino acid sequence: CASGGLAVDEQYF.

The rearrangement uses TRBV7-3 and TRBJ1-5; D unclear. The CDR3 runs 13 residues. Deletions cut 5 bases from V and 5 bases from J, with 10 bases between. The V gene's germline CDR1 is SGHTA and CDR2 FQGTGA. Written as DNA, the CDR3 is TGTGCCAGCAGCCCCGGGCCGGATCAGCCCCAGCATTTT. Translated, it gives CASSPGPDQPQHF.